This T cell receptor beta chain was profiled in a study of blood T cell repertoires in COVID-19. Trimming shortened V by 3 bases and J by 5 bases, and 16 bases separated the two germline ends. Germline V gene data show CDR1 as MNHNS and CDR2 as SASEGT. The CDR3 is 15 residues long. TCRdb keeps only in-frame clones here, not all; method: immunoSEQ multiplex PCR. The sample gives under 200,000 clones, around 90% of which show up once; 6.5% to 9.5% is in the top ten. This receptor was obtained from a woman aged 18 to 35 who had recovered from COVID-19. The material sequenced was PBMCs or T cells enriched from blood (not recorded which). The genes are TRBV6-1 and TRBJ1-2; tentative D call: TRBD1 (6 bases). The CDR3 DNA follows: TGTGCCAGCAGTGAGCCCGACAGGCCTTTTTATGGCTACACCTTC. Its translation: CASSEPDRPFYGYTF.